The 29 T cell receptor beta chains listed next were all sequenced from one sample in a study of control samples from healthy donors and cancer patients. Sequencing was performed with immunoSEQ multiplex PCR; in TCRdb, only in-frame clones are kept and a portion is missing. The data contain 75,000 to 95,000 clones, about 89% of them singletons. Specimen: PBMCs. Receptors originate from a woman between 45 and 65 years old with colorectal cancer.

The genes are TRBV28 and TRBJ2-5, with TRBD1 as a possible D gene (6 bases). Germline values: CDR1 MDHEN, CDR2 SYDVKM. Trimming pared 5 bases from V and 5 bases from J, leaving 21 bases between. CDR3 length: 16 residues. The DNA for the CDR3 is TGTGCCAGCAGTCCTGCTGGGGCAGGGGAATGGGAGACCCAGTACTTC. Protein product: CASSPAGAGEWETQYF. Full variable domain (remainder filled in from reference TRBV28 and TRBJ2-5): DVKVTQSSRYLVKRTGEKVFLECVQDMDHENMFWYRQDPGLGLRLIYFSYDVKMKEKGDIPEGYSVSREKKERFSLILESASTNQTSMYLCASSPAGAGEWETQYFGPGTRLLVL.

The chain is built from TRBV18 and TRBJ2-2; D call uncertain. V was pared by 0 bases and J by 7 bases, with 9 bases between. Germline V lookup: CDR1 KGHSH, CDR2 LQKENI. The CDR3 is 14 residues long. In DNA, the CDR3 is TGTGCCAGCTCACCACCGGTCGGACGCGGGGAGCTGTTTTTT. Protein: CASSPPVGRGELFF.

The rearrangement uses TRBV5-6 and TRBJ2-5; TRBD2 matches at 9 bases. CDR3 length: 15 amino acids. Germline V lookup: CDR1 SGHDT, CDR2 YYEEEE. J lost 5 bases, V lost 0 bases, and 5 bases had no gene match. In DNA, the CDR3 is TGTGCCAGCAGCTTGGTCCTAGCGGGGTTCGAGACCCAGTACTTC. Its translation: CASSLVLAGFETQYF.

There are a few counts of this clone. The chain carries TRBV6-5 and TRBJ2-7, with a tentative D call TRBD2 (6 bases). V was cut by 6 bases and J by 7 bases, with 10 bases left in between. CDR1 and CDR2 from the germline V gene are MNHEY and SVGAGI. The CDR3 consists of 11 residues. The CDR3 sequence: CASRTGEEQYV. For the CDR3, the DNA is TGTGCCAGCAGAACGGGGGAGGAGCAGTACGTC.

The chain recombines TRBV12-3 or TRBV12-4 with TRBJ2-5, with D perhaps matching TRBD1 or TRBD2 (6 bases each). The CDR3 contains 12 residues. The V and J ends lost 8 bases and 7 bases respectively, with 14 bases between them. The CDR3 DNA is TGTGCCAGCTCACCCAGGGGAGGGACCCAGTACTTC. Protein: CASSPRGGTQYF.

The chain's CDR3 is CASSRRLAGMGDTQYF. The CDR3, as DNA: TGTGCCAGCAGTCGACGACTAGCGGGGATGGGGGATACGCAGTATTTT. The chain carries TRBV27 and TRBJ2-3; TRBD2 agrees at 11 bases. This CDR3 region has 16 residues. V dropped 5 bases and J dropped 6; count of bases not matched to a gene: 10. Per the germline V gene, CDR1 is MNHEY and CDR2 is SMNVEV (reference sequence).

The chain carries TRBV7-3 and TRBJ2-1; 8 bases align to TRBD1. J was trimmed by 1 base and V by 5 bases; bases with no gene match: 16. CDR1 and CDR2 (germline): SGHTA, FQGTGA. The CDR3 loop spans 19 amino acids. Here the CDR3 DNA reads TGTGCCAGCAGCCCCGGGCCCGGACAGGGTGGGGGATCCTACAATGAGCAGTTCTTC. It specifies CASSPGPGQGGGSYNEQFF. The full variable domain, completed using reference TRBV7-3 and TRBJ2-1, is GAGVSQTPSNKVTEKGKYVELRCDPISGHTALYWYRQSLGQGPEFLIYFQGTGAADDSGLPNDRFFAVRPEGSVSTLKIQRTERGDSAVYLCASSPGPGQGGGSYNEQFFGPGTRLTVL.

The J gene is TRBJ1-6, the V gene TRBV2, with D uncertain. CDR3 size: 13 residues. The V and J ends lost 7 bases and 7 bases respectively, with 11 bases between them. The germline V gene encodes CDR1 SNHLY and CDR2 FYNNEI. The CDR3 nucleotides are TGTGCCAGCAAAGACCGGGAGAATTCACCCCTCCACTTT. Protein sequence: CASKDRENSPLHF.

This chain connects TRBV6-1 to TRBJ2-2; 7 bases line up with TRBD2. The CDR3 contains 16 residues. CDR1 and CDR2 (germline): MNHNS, SASEGT. Trimming took 3 bases from V and 1 from J; bases not matched to a gene: 5. The CDR3 here is CASSEALARNTGELFF. As DNA, the CDR3 is TGTGCCAGCAGTGAGGCACTAGCGCGGAACACCGGGGAGCTGTTTTTT.

The gene calls are TRBV5-4 and TRBJ1-6, with no clear D. This CDR3 comprises 14 residues. Looked up from germline, CDR1 is SGHNT and CDR2 is YYREEE (reference sequence). Trimming left V 0 bases short and J 7 bases short, with 8 bases between. The CDR3 is CASSLGGYNSPLHF. Here the CDR3 DNA reads TGTGCCAGCAGCTTGGGAGGGTACAATTCACCCCTCCACTTT.

The chain uses TRBV27 and TRBJ2-3; perhaps TRBD1 as D (5 bases). The CDR3 extends over 15 amino acids. Deletions cut 5 bases from V and 5 bases from J, with 17 bases between. Germline CDR1 MNHEY, CDR2 SMNVEV (reference sequence). Here the CDR3 reads CASSPRQSRGDTQYF. CDR3 in DNA: TGTGCCAGCAGTCCCCGACAGTCCCGCGGAGATACGCAGTATTTT.

The chain combines TRBV4-1 with TRBJ2-7, with D possibly being TRBD2 (6 bases). The germline V gene has CDR1 MGHRA and CDR2 YSYEKL. V was trimmed by 0 bases and J by 6 bases, leaving 9 bases between them. The CDR3 loop spans 13 amino acids. CDR3 in DNA: TGCGCCAGCAGCCAAGATCCCGGGAGCGAGCAGTACGTC. Amino acid sequence: CASSQDPGSEQYV.

CDR3 region: CASSILYEQYV. CDR3 DNA sequence: TGTGCCAGCAGCATACTCTACGAGCAGTACGTC. J is TRBJ2-7 and V is TRBV2; no firm D call. V lost 6 bases and J lost 3, with 6 bases in between. The CDR3 length is 11 residues. Germline V CDR1 and CDR2: SNHLY, FYNNEI.

The chain has TRBV27 and TRBJ1-6; 12 bases line up with TRBD1. The length of the CDR3 is 16 residues. Trimming removed 3 bases from V and 6 bases from J; junction bases left unmatched: 3. CDR1 and CDR2 (germline): MNHEY, SMNVEV (reference sequence). CDR3 region: CASSFGTGGGNSPLHF. The CDR3 DNA sequence: TGTGCCAGCAGTTTTGGGACAGGGGGCGGTAATTCACCCCTCCACTTT.

The CDR3 nucleotides are TGTGCCAGCAGCTTAGTTCGGGGGAACACTGAAGCTTTCTTT. This sequence encodes CASSLVRGNTEAFF. The chain employs TRBV7-2 and TRBJ1-1; no clear D gene. V was clipped by 1 base and J by 1 base, with 7 bases between them. CDR1 SGHTA and CDR2 FQGNSA come from the germline V gene. The CDR3 has 14 amino acids.

V usage is TRBV28 and J usage is TRBJ1-2; D not resolved. With 2 bases removed from V and 6 bases from J, the gap between germline ends came to 22 bases. Germline CDR1 reads MDHEN; CDR2 reads SYDVKM. The CDR3 loop spans 17 amino acids. CDR3 protein: CASSLIFWVGDPHGYTF. The CDR3 DNA sequence: TGTGCCAGCAGTTTAATTTTTTGGGTCGGGGATCCCCATGGCTACACCTTC.

V usage is TRBV3-1 (or the pseudogene TRBV3-2) and J usage is TRBJ2-3, with D unresolved. The ends were cut back, 4 bases at V and 6 bases at J, with 8 bases in the middle. Germline CDR1 and CDR2: LGHDT and YNNKEL (reference sequence). The length of the CDR3 is 12 residues. The CDR3 DNA reads TGTGCCAGCAGCCCAACTGACGATACGCAGTATTTT. Protein sequence: CASSPTDDTQYF.

In its sample, this clone was seen once. V is TRBV2 and J is TRBJ2-4, with 7 bases matching TRBD2. V was clipped by 7 bases and J by 0 bases; unmatched bases: 12. Germline CDR1 reads SNHLY; CDR2 reads FYNNEI. CDR3 size: 17 residues. In nucleotides, the CDR3 is TGTGCCAGCACCGAAAGGTCGGGGGGACCAGCCAAAAACATTCAGTACTTC. Its protein is CASTERSGGPAKNIQYF.

There are a few counts of this clone. The gene calls are TRBV24-1 and TRBJ1-2, with 9 bases lining up with TRBD1. The junction had 9 bases not matched to a gene; V was cut back by 9 bases and J by 8 bases. Germline V gives CDR1 KGHDR, CDR2 SFDVKD. This CDR3 spans 13 amino acids. In DNA form, the CDR3 reads TGTGCCACCGGCCCCGGGACAGGGAACGGCTACACCTTC. Residues: CATGPGTGNGYTF.

This chain connects TRBV2 to TRBJ2-7; TRBD2 agrees at 8 bases. From germline, CDR1 is SNHLY and CDR2 FYNNEI. With 3 bases clipped from V and 0 bases from J, the junction kept 4 bases outside the gene matches. This CDR3 region has 15 residues. CDR3 bases: TGTGCCAGCAGTGAGAGCGGGGGTATCTCCTACGAGCAGTACGTC. Translating it yields CASSESGGISYEQYV.

The V gene is TRBV27, the J gene TRBJ2-7, with D hard to call. Germline CDR1 MNHEY, CDR2 SMNVEV (reference sequence). CDR3 size: 10 residues. V was pared by 7 bases and J by 0 bases, with 1 base between. The chain's CDR3 is CASTSYEQYV. The CDR3 DNA follows: TGTGCCAGCACCTCCTACGAGCAGTACGTC.

This sequence joins TRBV11-2 and TRBJ2-1; the D is unclear. Germline CDR1 reads SGHAT; CDR2 reads FQNNGV. V was shortened by 10 bases and J by 11 bases, with 6 bases between the two germline ends. The CDR3 runs to 8 residues. CDR3 sequence: CANPKQFF. The CDR3 DNA is TGTGCCAACCCAAAGCAGTTCTTC.

This sequence joins TRBV29-1 and TRBJ1-2, with 7 bases lining up with TRBD1. V was pared by 0 bases and J by 8 bases, with 9 bases of the junction left unmatched. CDR3 length: 14 amino acids. Germline V lookup: CDR1 SQVTM, CDR2 ANQGSEA. The CDR3 sequence is CSVEDLDRAGGYTF. The CDR3 DNA reads as TGCAGCGTTGAAGATCTAGACAGGGCGGGAGGCTACACCTTC. Using reference TRBV29-1 and TRBJ1-2 for the parts outside the CDR3, the full variable domain is SAVISQKPSRDICQRGTSLTIQCQVDSQVTMMFWYRQQPGQSLTLIATANQGSEATYESGFVIDKFPISRPNLTFSTLTVSNMSPEDSSIYLCSVEDLDRAGGYTFGSGTRLTVV.

The genes are TRBV6-5 and TRBJ2-2; possible D gene TRBD2, 5 bases. This CDR3 comprises 15 residues. The germline V and J ends were trimmed by 7 bases and 0 bases, with 12 bases remaining between them. Germline V CDR1 and CDR2: MNHEY, SVGAGI. The CDR3 is CASNTGFANTGELFF. The CDR3 DNA reads as TGTGCCAGCAACACGGGGTTCGCGAACACCGGGGAGCTGTTTTTT.

This clone appeared a single time. The chain carries TRBV9 and TRBJ2-6, with TRBD1 matching 9 bases. Germline CDR1 and CDR2: SGDLS and YYNGEE. The CDR3 runs to 18 residues. The J segment lost 1 base and the V segment lost 3 bases, leaving 8 bases of the junction unmatched. The CDR3 reads CASSAPTGGDSGANVLTF. In DNA, the CDR3 is TGTGCCAGCAGCGCACCGACAGGGGGGGATTCTGGGGCCAACGTCCTGACTTTC.

J is TRBJ1-5 and V is TRBV6-5; D ambiguous. The CDR3 has 15 amino acids. V gave up 6 bases and J gave up 2 bases, with 14 bases separating them. Per germline, CDR1 MNHEY and CDR2 SVGAGI. The CDR3 here is CASSSDTTGNQPQHF. The CDR3 bases are TGTGCCAGCAGCTCCGACACTACCGGCAATCAGCCCCAGCATTTT.

CDR3 region: CASIETREFRSETQYF. The DNA of the CDR3 is TGTGCCAGCATCGAAACGCGGGAATTCAGATCCGAGACCCAGTACTTC. The chain uses TRBV6-6 and TRBJ2-5; D is perhaps TRBD2 (6 bases). The CDR3 runs 16 residues. The germline V gene has CDR1 MNHNY and CDR2 SVGAGI (reference sequence). Trimming removed 7 bases from V and 5 bases from J, with 23 bases in between.

The chain combines TRBV5-1 with TRBJ2-3; D is undetermined. CDR3 length equals 15 residues. Germline CDR1 SGHRS, CDR2 YFSETQ. The V and J ends lost 0 bases and 2 bases respectively, with 10 bases between them. The CDR3 protein is CASSLVGVVTDTQYF. Written as DNA, the CDR3 is TGCGCCAGCAGCTTGGTTGGGGTCGTCACAGATACGCAGTATTTT.

This clone was observed a handful of times. The V and J genes are TRBV12-3 or TRBV12-4 and TRBJ2-2; perhaps TRBD1 as D (6 bases). V shed 5 bases and J shed 6 bases, with 10 bases lying between them. The CDR3 has 13 amino acids. DNA for the CDR3: TGTGCCAGCAGTCACGGACAGCCCGGGGAGCTGTTTTTT. Encoded protein: CASSHGQPGELFF.